This TCR beta chain stems from a study of cytomegalovirus exposure and HLA in healthy donors. The CDR3 spans 18 residues. The study ran its PCR with 60 Vbeta and 13 Jbeta primers. Clones were read by immunoSEQ multiplex PCR, and TCRdb kept only the in-frame ones, dropping some. Among 75,000 to 95,000 clones listed, about 77% were seen once. This sequence joins TRBV21-1 and TRBJ2-1; the table's D call, TRBD1, has no DNA check behind it. TRBV21-1 is a listed pseudogene. This receptor was taken from a man aged 50 to 59 in good health and CMV-seronegative. Sequencing used PBMCs. CDR3 in amino acids: CASWGRGPAKAAYNEQFF. CDR3 sequence (DNA): TGTGCCAGCTGGGGCAGGGGTCCCGCGAAAGCGGCTTACAATGAGCAGTTCTTC.